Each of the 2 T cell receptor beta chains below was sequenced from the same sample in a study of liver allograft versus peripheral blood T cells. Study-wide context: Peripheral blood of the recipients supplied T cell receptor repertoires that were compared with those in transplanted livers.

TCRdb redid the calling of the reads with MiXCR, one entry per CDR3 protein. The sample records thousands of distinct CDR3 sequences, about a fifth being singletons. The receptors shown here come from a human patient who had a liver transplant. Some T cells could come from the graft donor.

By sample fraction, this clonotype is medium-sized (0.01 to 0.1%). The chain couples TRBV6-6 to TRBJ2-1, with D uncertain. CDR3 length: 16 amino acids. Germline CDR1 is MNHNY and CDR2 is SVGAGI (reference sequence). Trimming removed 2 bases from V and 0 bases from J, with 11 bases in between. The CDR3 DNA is TGTGCCAGCAGTTACATCTCGGACCTCTCCTACAATGAGCAGTTCTTC. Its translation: CASSYISDLSYNEQFF.

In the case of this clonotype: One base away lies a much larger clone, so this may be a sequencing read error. The CDR3 spells CAISTSGAYNEQYF. CDR3 DNA sequence: TGTGCCATCTCGACTAGCGGGGCCTACAATGAGCAGTACTTC. The chain recombines TRBV10-3 with TRBJ2-7; 11 positions agree with TRBD2. V was clipped by 8 bases and J by 7 bases; unmatched bases: 10. The CDR3 spans 14 residues. Looked up from germline, CDR1 is ENHRY and CDR2 is SYGVKD.